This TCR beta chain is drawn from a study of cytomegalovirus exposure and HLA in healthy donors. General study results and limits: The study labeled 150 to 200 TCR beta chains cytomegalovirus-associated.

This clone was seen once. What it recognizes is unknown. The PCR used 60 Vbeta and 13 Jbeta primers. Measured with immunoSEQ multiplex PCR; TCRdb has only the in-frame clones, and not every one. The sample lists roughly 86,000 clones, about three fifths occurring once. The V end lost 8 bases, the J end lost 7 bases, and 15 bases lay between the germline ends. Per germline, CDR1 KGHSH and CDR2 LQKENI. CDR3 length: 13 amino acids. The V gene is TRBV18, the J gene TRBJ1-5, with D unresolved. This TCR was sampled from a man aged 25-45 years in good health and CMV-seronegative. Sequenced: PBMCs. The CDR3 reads CASAPRLKQPQHF. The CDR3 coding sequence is TGTGCCAGCGCTCCGAGGCTCAAACAGCCCCAGCATTTT. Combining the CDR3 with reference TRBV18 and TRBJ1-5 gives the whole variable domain NAGVMQNPRHLVRRRGQEARLRCSPMKGHSHVYWYRQLPEEGLKFMVYLQKENIIDESGMPKERFSAEFPKEGPSILRIQQVVRGDSAAYFCASAPRLKQPQHFGDGTRLSIL.